The clone carrying this T cell receptor beta chain was detected only a few times. Its target is unknown. This specimen comes from a study of identical twins. No donor was unhealthy or non-Caucasian. Unique molecular identifiers were present on cDNA, and template switching added a universal primer site. Using its own MiXCR run on the 5' RACE reads, TCRdb lists one record per CDR3 protein. The data contain under 1 million distinct CDR3 sequences, more than 9% of them seen just once; the ten biggest clones take up under 2%. The CDR3 is 13 residues long. CDR1 is SNHLY and CDR2 is FYNNEI in the germline V gene. Trimming took off 7 bases at V and 2 bases at J, with 9 bases between the two ends. Study-level results: Modeled out-of-frame TCR alpha sharing in monozygotic twins fell below observed levels. Findings came from cross-sectional statistics, without long-term follow-up of donors.

This sample also belongs to another study, concerning yellow fever vaccine responses in identical twins.

The chain employs TRBV2 and TRBJ1-5; D unclear. Sequencing input: PBMCs. The receptor was isolated from a woman younger than 35 in good health. The CDR3 is CASTPEGNQPQHF. Here the CDR3 DNA reads TGTGCCAGCACCCCGGAGGGCAATCAGCCCCAGCATTTT. The variable domain in full, completed from reference TRBV2 and TRBJ1-5, reads EPEVTQTPSHQVTQMGQEVILRCVPISNHLYFYWYRQILGQKVEFLVSFYNNEISEKSEIFDDQFSVERPDGSNFTLKIRSTKLEDSAMYFCASTPEGNQPQHFGDGTRLSIL.